The sequence of this T cell receptor (beta chain) was determined in a study of cytomegalovirus exposure and HLA in healthy donors. Overall study: In a later analysis, the roughly 120 validation repertoires were reported to have used the same platform as the roughly 670 first-cohort repertoires. Findings and limits, study-wide: The study found most TCR sequences rare, yet found some public TCRs in many donors. The study designated roughly 160 TCR beta chains cytomegalovirus-associated.

Worth noting for this clone: Its antigen is not identified.

This CDR3 spans 15 amino acids. Per germline, CDR1 SNHLY and CDR2 FYNNEI. V lost 1 base, J lost 6 bases, and 15 bases lay in between. The approximately 120-subject validation cohort, separate from the roughly 670-subject first cohort, included the donors. Sequenced by immunoSEQ multiplex PCR; TCRdb stores in-frame clones only, minus some. This table holds roughly 350,000 clones, 80% to 90% found once. This rearrangement joins TRBV2 to TRBJ2-5, with D maybe TRBD1 (6 bases). Sequencing was performed on PBMCs. The clonotype comes from a woman between 18 and 29 years old in good health and CMV-seronegative. As DNA, the CDR3 is TGTGCCAGCAGTGAAGATCCAGGGGCTATACAGACCCAGTACTTC. Translated: CASSEDPGAIQTQYF.